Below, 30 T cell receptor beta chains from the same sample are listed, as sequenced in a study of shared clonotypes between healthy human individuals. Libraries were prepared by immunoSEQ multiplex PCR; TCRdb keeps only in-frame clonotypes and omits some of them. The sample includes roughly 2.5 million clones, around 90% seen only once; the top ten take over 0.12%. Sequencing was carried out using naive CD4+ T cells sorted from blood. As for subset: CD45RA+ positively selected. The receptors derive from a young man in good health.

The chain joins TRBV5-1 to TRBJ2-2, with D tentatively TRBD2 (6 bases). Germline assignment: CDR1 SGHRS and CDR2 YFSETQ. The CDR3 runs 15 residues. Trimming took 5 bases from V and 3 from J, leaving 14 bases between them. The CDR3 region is CASRGMGGDTGELFF. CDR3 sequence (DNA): TGCGCCAGCAGGGGGATGGGAGGCGACACCGGGGAGCTGTTTTTT.

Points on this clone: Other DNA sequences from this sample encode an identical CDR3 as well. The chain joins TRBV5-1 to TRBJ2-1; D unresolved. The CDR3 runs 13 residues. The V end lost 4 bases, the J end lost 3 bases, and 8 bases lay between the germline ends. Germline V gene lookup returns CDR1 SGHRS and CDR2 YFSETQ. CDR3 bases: TGCGCCAGCAGCCTCGAGAACTACAATGAGCAGTTCTTC. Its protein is CASSLENYNEQFF.

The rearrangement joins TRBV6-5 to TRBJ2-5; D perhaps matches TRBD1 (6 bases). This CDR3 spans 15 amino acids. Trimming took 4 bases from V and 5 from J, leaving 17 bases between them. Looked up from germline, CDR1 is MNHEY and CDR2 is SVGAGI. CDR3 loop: CASSFSWAQGETQYF. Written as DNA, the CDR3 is TGTGCCAGCAGTTTCAGCTGGGCCCAGGGGGAGACCCAGTACTTC.

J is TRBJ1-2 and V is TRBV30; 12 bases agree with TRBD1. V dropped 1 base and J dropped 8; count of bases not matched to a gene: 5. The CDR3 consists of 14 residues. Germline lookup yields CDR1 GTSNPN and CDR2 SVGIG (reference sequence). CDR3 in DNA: TGTGCCTGGAGTGGGGGACAGGGGGCTGGAGGCTACACCTTC. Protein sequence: CAWSGGQGAGGYTF. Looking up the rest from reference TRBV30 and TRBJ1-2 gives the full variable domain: SQTIHQWPATLVQPVGSPLSLECTVEGTSNPNLYWYRQAAGRGLQLLFYSVGIGQISSEVPQNLSASRPQDRQFILSSKKLLLSDSGFYLCAWSGGQGAGGYTFGSGTRLTVV.

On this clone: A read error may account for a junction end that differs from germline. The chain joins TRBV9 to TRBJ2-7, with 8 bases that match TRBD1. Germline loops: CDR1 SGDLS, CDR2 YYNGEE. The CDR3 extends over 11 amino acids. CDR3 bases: TGTGCCAGCAGCGTAGGGGACAGGACACCCTTC. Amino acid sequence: CASSVGDRTPF.

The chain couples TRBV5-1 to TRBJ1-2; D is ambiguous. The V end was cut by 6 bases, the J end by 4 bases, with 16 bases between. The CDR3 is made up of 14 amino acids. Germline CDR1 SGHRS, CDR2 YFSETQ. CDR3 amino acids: CASITNPGGYGYTF. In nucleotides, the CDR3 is TGCGCCAGCATCACTAACCCGGGCGGCTATGGCTACACCTTC. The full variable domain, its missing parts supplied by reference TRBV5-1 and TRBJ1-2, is KAGVTQTPRYLIKTRGQQVTLSCSPISGHRSVSWYQQTPGQGLQFLFEYFSETQRNKGNFPGRFSGRQFSNSRSEMNVSTLELGDSALYLCASITNPGGYGYTFGSGTRLTVV.

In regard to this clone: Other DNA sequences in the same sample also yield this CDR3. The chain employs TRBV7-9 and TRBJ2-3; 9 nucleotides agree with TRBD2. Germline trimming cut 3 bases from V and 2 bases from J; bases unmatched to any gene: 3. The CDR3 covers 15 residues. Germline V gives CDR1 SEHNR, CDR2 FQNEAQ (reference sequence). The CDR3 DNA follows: TGTGCCAGCAGCTTTGTAGCGGGGGTCACAGATACGCAGTATTTT. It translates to CASSFVAGVTDTQYF.

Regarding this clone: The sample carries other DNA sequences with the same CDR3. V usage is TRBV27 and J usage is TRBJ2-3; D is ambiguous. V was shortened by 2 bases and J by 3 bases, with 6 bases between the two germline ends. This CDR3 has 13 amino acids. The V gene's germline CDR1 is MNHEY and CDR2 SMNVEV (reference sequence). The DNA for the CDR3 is TGTGCCAGCAGTTTAAGGCGGACAGATACGCAGTATTTT. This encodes CASSLRRTDTQYF.

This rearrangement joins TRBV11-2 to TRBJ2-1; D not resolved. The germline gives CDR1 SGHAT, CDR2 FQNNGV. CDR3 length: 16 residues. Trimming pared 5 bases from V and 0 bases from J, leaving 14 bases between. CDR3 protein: CASSPTGRSSYNEQFF. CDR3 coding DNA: TGTGCCAGCAGCCCCACGGGCAGGAGCTCCTACAATGAGCAGTTCTTC.

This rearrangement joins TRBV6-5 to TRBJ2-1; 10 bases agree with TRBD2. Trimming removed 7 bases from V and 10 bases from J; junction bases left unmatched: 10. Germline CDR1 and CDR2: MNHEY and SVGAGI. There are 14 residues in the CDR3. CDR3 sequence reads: CASKPSGSFGEQFF. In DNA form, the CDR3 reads TGTGCCAGCAAACCTAGCGGGAGTTTTGGCGAGCAGTTCTTC.

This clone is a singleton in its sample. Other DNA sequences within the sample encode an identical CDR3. The CDR3 coding sequence is TGTGCCAGCAGCGTTGTTACAGATACGCAGTATTTT. Translation: CASSVVTDTQYF. This sequence joins TRBV9 and TRBJ2-3; D is ambiguous. With 2 bases removed from V and 3 bases from J, the gap between germline ends came to 4 bases. The CDR3 extends over 12 amino acids. CDR1 is SGDLS, CDR2 YYNGEE, per germline.

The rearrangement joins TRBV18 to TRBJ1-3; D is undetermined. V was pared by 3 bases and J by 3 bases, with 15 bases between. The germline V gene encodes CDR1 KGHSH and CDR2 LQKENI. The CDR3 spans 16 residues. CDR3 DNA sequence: TGTGCCAGCTCACCCCCGACTGGAATTGGTGGAAACACCATATATTTT. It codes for CASSPPTGIGGNTIYF. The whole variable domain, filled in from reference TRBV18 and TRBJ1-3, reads NAGVMQNPRHLVRRRGQEARLRCSPMKGHSHVYWYRQLPEEGLKFMVYLQKENIIDESGMPKERFSAEFPKEGPSILRIQQVVRGDSAAYFCASSPPTGIGGNTIYFGEGSWLTVV.

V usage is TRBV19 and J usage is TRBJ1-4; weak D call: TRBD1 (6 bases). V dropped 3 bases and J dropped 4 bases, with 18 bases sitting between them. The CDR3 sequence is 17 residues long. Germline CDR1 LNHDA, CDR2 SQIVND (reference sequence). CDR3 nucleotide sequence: TGTGCCAGTAGTATCCTGACAACAGGGACTTATAATGAAAAACTGTTTTTT. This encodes CASSILTTGTYNEKLFF. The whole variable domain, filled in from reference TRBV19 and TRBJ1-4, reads DGGITQSPKYLFRKEGQNVTLSCEQNLNHDAMYWYRQDPGQGLRLIYYSQIVNDFQKGDIAEGYSVSREKKESFPLTVTSAQKNPTAFYLCASSILTTGTYNEKLFFGSGTQLSVL.

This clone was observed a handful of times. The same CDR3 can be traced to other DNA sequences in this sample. CDR3 sequence: CAWGTGLDQPQHF. The CDR3 coding sequence is TGTGCCTGGGGAACAGGGTTGGACCAGCCCCAGCATTTT. The chain employs TRBV30 and TRBJ1-5; a possible D gene is TRBD1 (6 bases). This CDR3 spans 13 amino acids. Trimming left V 5 bases short and J 7 bases short, with 15 bases between. Germline loops: CDR1 GTSNPN, CDR2 SVGIG (reference sequence).

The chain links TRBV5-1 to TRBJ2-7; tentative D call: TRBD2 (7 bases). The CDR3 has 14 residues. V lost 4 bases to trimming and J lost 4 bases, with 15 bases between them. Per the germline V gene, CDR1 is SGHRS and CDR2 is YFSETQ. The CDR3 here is CASSNAGAGYEQYF. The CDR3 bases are TGCGCCAGCAGCAACGCGGGGGCTGGGTACGAGCAGTACTTC.

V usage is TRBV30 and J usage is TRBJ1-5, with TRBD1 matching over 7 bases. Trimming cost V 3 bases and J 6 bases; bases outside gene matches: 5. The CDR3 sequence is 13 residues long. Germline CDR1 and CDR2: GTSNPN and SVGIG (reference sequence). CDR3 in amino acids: CAWSTGDGQPQHF. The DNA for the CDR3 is TGTGCCTGGAGCACAGGGGACGGTCAGCCCCAGCATTTT.

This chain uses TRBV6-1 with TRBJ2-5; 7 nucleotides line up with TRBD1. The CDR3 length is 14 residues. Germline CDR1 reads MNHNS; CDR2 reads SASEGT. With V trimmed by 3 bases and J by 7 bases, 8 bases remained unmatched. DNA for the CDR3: TGTGCCAGCAGTGATGGGACAGCCGCGACGACCCAGTACTTC. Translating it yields CASSDGTAATTQYF.

The CDR3 bases are TGTGCCAGCAGTGAGGTGGGGATTCAGCCCCAGCATTTT. Translating it yields CASSEVGIQPQHF. The chain recombines TRBV6-1 with TRBJ1-5; D not resolved. V was trimmed by 3 bases and J by 6 bases, leaving 9 bases between them. Germline assignment: CDR1 MNHNS and CDR2 SASEGT. This CDR3 is built from 13 residues.

The CDR3 spells CASSQEGPNEKLFF. The CDR3, as DNA: TGCGCCAGCAGCCAAGAAGGACCTAATGAAAAACTGTTTTTT. This chain joins TRBV4-1 and TRBJ1-4; D is undetermined. The CDR3 is 14 residues long. The V end was cut by 0 bases, the J end by 3 bases, with 5 bases between. The germline V gene encodes CDR1 MGHRA and CDR2 YSYEKL.

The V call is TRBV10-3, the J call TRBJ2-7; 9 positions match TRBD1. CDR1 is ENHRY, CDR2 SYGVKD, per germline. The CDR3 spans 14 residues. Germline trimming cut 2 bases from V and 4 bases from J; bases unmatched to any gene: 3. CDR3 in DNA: TGTGCCATCAGTGAGGGACAGGGGTTGTACGAGCAGTACTTC. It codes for CAISEGQGLYEQYF.

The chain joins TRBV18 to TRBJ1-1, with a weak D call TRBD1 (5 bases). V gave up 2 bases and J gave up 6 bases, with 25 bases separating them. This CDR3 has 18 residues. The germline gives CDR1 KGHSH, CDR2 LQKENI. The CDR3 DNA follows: TGTGCCAGCTCACCATCGGTCGATTTCCTACAGGAAAGTCCTGAAGCTTTCTTT. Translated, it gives CASSPSVDFLQESPEAFF. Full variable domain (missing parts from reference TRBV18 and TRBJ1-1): NAGVMQNPRHLVRRRGQEARLRCSPMKGHSHVYWYRQLPEEGLKFMVYLQKENIIDESGMPKERFSAEFPKEGPSILRIQQVVRGDSAAYFCASSPSVDFLQESPEAFFGQGTRLTVV.

CDR3 sequence: CASSERGVETQYF. DNA for the CDR3: TGTGCCAGCAGTGAGAGGGGAGTGGAGACCCAGTACTTC. The chain combines TRBV6-1 with TRBJ2-5, with D perhaps TRBD1 or TRBD2 (5 bases each). V dropped 3 bases and J dropped 5 bases, with 10 bases sitting between them. The CDR3 runs 13 residues. The germline V gene encodes CDR1 MNHNS and CDR2 SASEGT.

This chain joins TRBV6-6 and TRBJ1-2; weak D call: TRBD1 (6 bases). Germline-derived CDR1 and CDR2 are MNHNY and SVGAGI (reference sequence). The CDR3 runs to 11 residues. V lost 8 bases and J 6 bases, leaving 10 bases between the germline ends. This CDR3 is CASGGIDGYTF. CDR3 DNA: TGTGCCAGCGGGGGCATTGATGGCTACACCTTC.

The CDR3 sequence: CASSLSPAMYNEQFF. Written as DNA, the CDR3 is TGTGCCAGCAGTTTAAGCCCTGCTATGTACAATGAGCAGTTCTTC. V and J are TRBV27 and TRBJ2-1; D unresolved. Trimming stripped 2 bases from V and 4 bases from J, with 12 bases between. Germline loops: CDR1 MNHEY, CDR2 SMNVEV (reference sequence). The CDR3 is 15 amino acids.

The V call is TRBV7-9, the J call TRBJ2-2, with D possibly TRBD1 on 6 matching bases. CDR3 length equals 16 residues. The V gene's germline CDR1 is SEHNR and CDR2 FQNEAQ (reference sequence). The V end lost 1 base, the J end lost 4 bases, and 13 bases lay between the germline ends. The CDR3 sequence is CASSLGSGQTTGELFF. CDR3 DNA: TGTGCCAGCAGCTTAGGGTCGGGACAAACCACCGGGGAGCTGTTTTTT.

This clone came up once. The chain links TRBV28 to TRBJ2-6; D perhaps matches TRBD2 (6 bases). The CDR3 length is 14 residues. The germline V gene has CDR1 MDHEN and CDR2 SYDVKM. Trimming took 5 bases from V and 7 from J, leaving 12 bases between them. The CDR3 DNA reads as TGTGCCAGCAGTCCCGGGGGTCGCGCCAACGTCCTGACTTTC. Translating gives CASSPGGRANVLTF.

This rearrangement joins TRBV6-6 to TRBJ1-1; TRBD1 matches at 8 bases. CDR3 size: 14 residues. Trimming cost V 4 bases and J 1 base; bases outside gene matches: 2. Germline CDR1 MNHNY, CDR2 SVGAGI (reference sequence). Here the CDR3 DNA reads TGTGCCAGCAGTTCCGACAGGGGGAACACTGAAGCTTTCTTT. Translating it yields CASSSDRGNTEAFF.

The CDR3 spells CASTLGQFF. The CDR3 DNA is TGTGCCAGCACGTTAGGGCAGTTCTTC. The gene calls are TRBV28 and TRBJ2-1; D unclear. Germline CDR1 is MDHEN and CDR2 is SYDVKM. CDR3 length: 9 amino acids. Deletions cut 7 bases from V and 12 bases from J, with 7 bases between.

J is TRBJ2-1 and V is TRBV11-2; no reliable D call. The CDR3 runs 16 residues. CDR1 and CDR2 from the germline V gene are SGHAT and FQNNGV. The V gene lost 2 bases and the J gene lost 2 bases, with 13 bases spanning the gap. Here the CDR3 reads CASSLRPDDAYNEQFF. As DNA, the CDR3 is TGTGCCAGCAGCTTAAGGCCAGACGACGCCTACAATGAGCAGTTCTTC.

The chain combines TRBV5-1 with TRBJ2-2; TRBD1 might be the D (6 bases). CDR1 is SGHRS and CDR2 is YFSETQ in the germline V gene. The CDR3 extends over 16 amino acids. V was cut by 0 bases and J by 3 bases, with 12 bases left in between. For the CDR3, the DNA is TGCGCCAGCAGCTTGGGGGGGCTACTGGACACCGGGGAGCTGTTTTTT. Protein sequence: CASSLGGLLDTGELFF.